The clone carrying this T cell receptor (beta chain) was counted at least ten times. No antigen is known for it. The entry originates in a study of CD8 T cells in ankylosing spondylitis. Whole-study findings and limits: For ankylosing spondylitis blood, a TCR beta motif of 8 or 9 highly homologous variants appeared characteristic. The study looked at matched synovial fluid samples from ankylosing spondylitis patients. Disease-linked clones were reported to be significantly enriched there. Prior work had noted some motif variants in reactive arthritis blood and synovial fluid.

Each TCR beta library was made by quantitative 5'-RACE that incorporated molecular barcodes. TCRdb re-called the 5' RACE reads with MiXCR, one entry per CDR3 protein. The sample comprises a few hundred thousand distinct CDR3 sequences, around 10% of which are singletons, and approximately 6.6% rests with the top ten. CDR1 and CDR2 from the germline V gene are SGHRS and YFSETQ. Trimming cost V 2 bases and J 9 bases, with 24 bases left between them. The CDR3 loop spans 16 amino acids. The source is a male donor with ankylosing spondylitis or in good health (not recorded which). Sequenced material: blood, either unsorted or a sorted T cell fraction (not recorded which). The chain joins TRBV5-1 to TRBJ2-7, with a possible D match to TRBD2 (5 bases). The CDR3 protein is CASSLPTDWVGRGQYF. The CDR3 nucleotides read TGCGCCAGCAGCTTACCAACGGACTGGGTTGGTAGAGGGCAGTACTTC.